The 17 T cell receptor beta chains given below trace back to one sample, sequenced in a study of neurological immune-mediated disorders. The time point here: longitudinal time-point 1 (baseline). TCRdb independently ran MiXCR on the 5' RACE reads; one entry per CDR3 protein. This sample yields some 54,000 distinct CDR3 sequences, of which about 11% are seen a single time; 6.6% belongs to the top ten. The sample was PBMCs. These receptors all stem from a male donor with HTLV-1-associated myelopathy (HAM/TSP).

This clonotype has at least ten counts. The chain combines TRBV5-1 with TRBJ1-1, with TRBD1 identical over 8 bases. The J segment lost 0 bases and the V segment lost 4 bases, leaving 2 bases of the junction unmatched. Looked up from germline, CDR1 is SGHRS and CDR2 is YFSETQ. The CDR3 length is 14 residues. The CDR3: CASSTDRVNTEAFF. CDR3 nucleotides: TGCGCCAGCAGCACGGACAGGGTGAACACTGAAGCTTTCTTT.

This clonotype occurred many times. V is TRBV20-1 and J is TRBJ2-7; D is uncertain. CDR1 is DFQATT and CDR2 is SNEGSKA in the germline V gene (reference sequence). Trimming removed 1 base from V and 0 bases from J, with 10 bases in between. The CDR3 runs 14 residues. DNA of the CDR3: TGCAGTGCTAGAGTGGGCGTTGACTCCTACGAGCAGTACTTC. This translates into CSARVGVDSYEQYF.

This clonotype has ten or more counts. The J gene is TRBJ1-4, the V gene TRBV29-1; tentatively, D is TRBD1 (5 bases). There are 14 residues in the CDR3. Germline-derived CDR1 and CDR2 are SQVTM and ANQGSEA. The V end lost 4 bases, the J end lost 8 bases, and 17 bases lay between the germline ends. Here the CDR3 reads CSVGGPLGGEKLFF. The CDR3 DNA follows: TGCAGCGTTGGGGGACCACTCGGAGGAGAAAAACTGTTTTTT.

This clonotype has ten or more counts. The CDR3 sequence is CASSLLQPADTQYF. The CDR3 DNA reads as TGCGCCAGCAGCTTGTTGCAGCCGGCAGATACGCAGTATTTT. The genes are TRBV5-1 and TRBJ2-3; D not certain. The CDR3 covers 14 residues. CDR1 is SGHRS, CDR2 YFSETQ, per germline. V lost 1 base and J lost 4, with 10 bases in between.

Notes on this clonotype: A much larger clone lies a single base off, so this may be a read error. CDR3 sequence reads: CASSLIPATNEKLFF. The CDR3 nucleotides are TGTGCCAGCAGCTTAATCCCAGCTACTAATGAAAAACTGTTTTTT. This chain uses TRBV7-6 with TRBJ1-4; D is unresolved. The ends were cut back, 2 bases at V and 2 bases at J, with 9 bases in the middle. The CDR3 is 15 residues long. Germline assignment: CDR1 SGHVS and CDR2 FNYEAQ.

Ten or more counts support this clonotype. The genes are TRBV5-1 and TRBJ1-1; D possibly corresponds to TRBD1 (6 bases). The CDR3 extends over 13 amino acids. Germline V CDR1 and CDR2: SGHRS, YFSETQ. Trimming stripped 4 bases from V and 4 bases from J, with 11 bases between. The CDR3 sequence is CASSQGQSTEAFF. CDR3 coding DNA: TGCGCCAGCAGCCAGGGACAATCCACTGAAGCTTTCTTT.

There are many counts of this clonotype. This chain uses TRBV4-3 with TRBJ1-2; possibly TRBD1 for D (5 bases). The CDR3 spans 14 residues. V was shortened by 2 bases and J by 4 bases, with 11 bases between the two germline ends. Germline V gene sequence: CDR1 LGHNA, CDR2 YSLEER. CDR3 sequence reads: CASSQHRQIYGYTF. CDR3 DNA: TGCGCCAGCAGCCAACATCGACAGATCTATGGCTACACCTTC.

Ten or more counts support this clonotype. The chain combines TRBV5-6 with TRBJ2-5; 10 bases map to TRBD1. Germline V gene sequence: CDR1 SGHDT, CDR2 YYEEEE. The junction had 10 bases not matched to a gene; V was cut back by 3 bases and J by 5 bases. CDR3 length: 16 amino acids. The CDR3 coding sequence is TGTGCCAGCAGCTCAACCCCCGGGACAGGGGTGGAGACCCAGTACTTC. Encoded protein: CASSSTPGTGVETQYF.

As for this clonotype: The junction shows a germline mismatch at one end, possibly a read error. J is TRBJ2-7 and V is TRBV29-1; D may be TRBD1 or TRBD2 (6 bases each). In germline, CDR1 is SQVTM, CDR2 ANQGSEA. There are 11 residues in the CDR3. This CDR3 is CSVTGAHEQYF. The CDR3 DNA follows: TGTAGCGTTACGGGGGCCCACGAGCAGTACTTC.

This clonotype was counted at least ten times. The chain uses TRBV20-1 and TRBJ1-2; 8 bases agree with TRBD1. This CDR3 comprises 14 residues. The ends lost 3 bases at V and 4 bases at J; junction bases unmatched: 7. The germline V gene encodes CDR1 DFQATT and CDR2 SNEGSKA (reference sequence). CDR3 DNA: TGCAGTGCTAGCCCCGGACAGGGCGGCTATGGCTACACCTTC. This codes for CSASPGQGGYGYTF.

This clonotype was counted only a few times. This clone may be a read error of a much larger clone one base away. The chain recombines TRBV28 with TRBJ2-7, with a tentative D call TRBD1 (6 bases). V was shortened by 5 bases and J by 6 bases, with 17 bases between the two germline ends. The CDR3 has 14 amino acids. Germline CDR1 reads MDHEN; CDR2 reads SYDVKM. CDR3 region: CASSPGQPPCEQYF. The CDR3, as DNA: TGTGCCAGCAGTCCGGGACAACCGCCCTGCGAGCAGTACTTC. The variable domain in full, completed from reference TRBV28 and TRBJ2-7, reads DVKVTQSSRYLVKRTGEKVFLECVQDMDHENMFWYRQDPGLGLRLIYFSYDVKMKEKGDIPEGYSVSREKKERFSLILESASTNQTSMYLCASSPGQPPCEQYFGPGTRLTVT.

The chain is built from TRBV15 and TRBJ2-7, with 7 bases identical to TRBD2. This CDR3 has 16 amino acids. CDR1 is LNHNV and CDR2 is YYDKDF in the germline V gene (reference sequence). J was trimmed by 2 bases and V by 3 bases; bases with no gene match: 10. CDR3 in DNA: TGTGCCACCAGCAGCCCTTCTCTGGGGGGGGCCTACGAGCAGTACTTC. Its translation: CATSSPSLGGAYEQYF.

Many counts were recorded for this clonotype. This chain connects TRBV6-6 to TRBJ2-2, with D tentatively TRBD2 (6 bases). V was shortened by 9 bases and J by 4 bases, with 9 bases between the two germline ends. The germline gives CDR1 MNHNY, CDR2 SVGAGI (reference sequence). There are 12 residues in the CDR3. The CDR3 DNA sequence: TGTGCCAGTCTGGAGGGCACCGGGGAGCTGTTTTTT. Residues: CASLEGTGELFF.

This clonotype turned up a few times. V is TRBV18 and J is TRBJ2-7; D gene unclear. Between the trimmed V and J ends, which lost 2 bases and 0 bases, there was a span of 8 bases. This CDR3 spans 14 amino acids. CDR1 and CDR2 from the germline V gene are KGHSH and LQKENI. CDR3 bases: TGTGCCAGCTCACCAGGGCTGAGCTCCTACGAGCAGTACTTC. This encodes CASSPGLSSYEQYF.

The table lists this clonotype with many counts. This chain links TRBV20-1 with TRBJ1-6; D not certain. Germline-derived CDR1 and CDR2 are DFQATT and SNEGSKA (reference sequence). V lost 5 bases, J lost 8 bases, and 16 bases lay in between. The CDR3 runs 14 residues. CDR3 residues: CSAPETGWDSPLHF. The CDR3 DNA is TGCAGTGCTCCCGAGACTGGGTGGGATTCACCCCTCCACTTT.

This clonotype was detected ten times or more. The gene calls are TRBV6-2 or TRBV6-3 and TRBJ2-5; tentative D call: TRBD1 (6 bases). The CDR3 covers 16 residues. Trimming removed 0 bases from V and 5 bases from J, with 16 bases in between. Germline values: CDR1 MNHEY, CDR2 SVGEGT. Here the CDR3 reads CASSYSGVRQGETQYF. CDR3 DNA: TGTGCCAGCAGTTACTCGGGAGTGAGGCAGGGGGAGACCCAGTACTTC.

The rearrangement links TRBV18 to TRBJ2-7; 7 bases align to TRBD2. Trimming at V came to 9 bases and at J to 4 bases, leaving 9 bases not matched to a gene. Germline values: CDR1 KGHSH, CDR2 LQKENI. The CDR3 is made up of 13 amino acids. This CDR3 reads CASSTGAGYEQYF. The CDR3 region has the DNA TGTGCCAGTTCAACAGGAGCGGGGTACGAGCAGTACTTC.